The 24 T cell receptor beta chains reported below all come from one sample, sequenced in a study of technical replicates of blood from a few donors. Libraries were prepared by immunoSEQ multiplex PCR; TCRdb keeps only in-frame clonotypes and omits some of them. The sample consists of tens of thousands of clones, about 98% of them appearing once. Sample: T cells isolated from PBMCs. All receptors come from a human donor in good health.

This clone was recorded once. The chain has TRBV19 and TRBJ1-1; 7 nucleotides line up with TRBD1. Germline CDR1 is LNHDA and CDR2 is SQIVND (reference sequence). The CDR3 length is 13 residues. Trimming at V came to 5 bases and at J to 10 bases, leaving 10 bases not matched to a gene. The CDR3: CASSLGREGAAFF. CDR3 sequence (DNA): TGTGCCAGTAGTCTGGGTAGAGAGGGGGCAGCTTTCTTT.

This clone was detected once. The chain recombines TRBV11-2 with TRBJ2-7; D is perhaps TRBD1 (6 bases). Germline-derived CDR1 and CDR2 are SGHAT and FQNNGV. Trimming cost V 6 bases and J 1 base, with 13 bases left between them. The CDR3 consists of 14 residues. The chain's CDR3 is CASRPPGQSYEQYF. For the CDR3, the DNA is TGTGCCAGCAGGCCTCCAGGACAGTCCTACGAGCAGTACTTC.

This clone appeared once. The chain carries TRBV28 and TRBJ1-3; TRBD1 might be the D (5 bases). CDR1 and CDR2 from the germline V gene are MDHEN and SYDVKM. The ends were cut back, 8 bases at V and 3 bases at J, with 11 bases in the middle. This CDR3 comprises 13 residues. CDR3 sequence reads: CASGDSIGNTIYF. Here the CDR3 DNA reads TGTGCCAGCGGCGACAGTATTGGAAACACCATATATTTT.

V usage is TRBV27 and J usage is TRBJ1-2; 8 bases align to TRBD1. Per germline, CDR1 MNHEY and CDR2 SMNVEV (reference sequence). Trimming removed 5 bases from V and 6 bases from J; junction bases left unmatched: 14. CDR3 size: 16 residues. The CDR3 DNA reads TGTGCCAGCAGTCCTAACCCAAGCGGACAGGGAGATGGCTACACCTTC. Translation: CASSPNPSGQGDGYTF.

This sequence joins TRBV28 and TRBJ1-2; TRBD1 matches 10 bases. Germline assignment: CDR1 MDHEN and CDR2 SYDVKM. The CDR3 runs to 15 residues. J was trimmed by 4 bases and V by 6 bases; bases with no gene match: 8. CDR3 region: CASSRGGQGPYGYTF. DNA for the CDR3: TGTGCCAGCAGCCGAGGGGGACAGGGGCCCTATGGCTACACCTTC.

The J gene is TRBJ1-3, the V gene TRBV6-6, with TRBD1 matching 7 bases. From germline, CDR1 is MNHNY and CDR2 SVGAGI (reference sequence). CDR3 length: 16 residues. J was trimmed by 0 bases and V by 7 bases; bases with no gene match: 9. CDR3: CASNHRGGSSGNTIYF. The DNA of the CDR3 is TGTGCCAGCAACCACAGGGGCGGAAGCTCTGGAAACACCATATATTTT.

This chain uses TRBV15 with TRBJ2-1; 7 bases are shared with TRBD2. Germline V gene data show CDR1 as LNHNV and CDR2 as YYDKDF (reference sequence). Unmatched junction bases numbered 8, after V lost 1 base and J lost 2 bases. The CDR3 is 17 residues long. Written as DNA, the CDR3 is TGTGCCACCAGCAGAGGATCGGGCGGGAGTACCTACAATGAGCAGTTCTTC. Protein product: CATSRGSGGSTYNEQFF.

This chain connects TRBV30 to TRBJ2-5; 8 nucleotides align to TRBD2. The CDR3 has 14 amino acids. The germline gives CDR1 GTSNPN, CDR2 SVGIG (reference sequence). The V segment lost 3 bases and the J segment 4 bases; nucleotides outside the gene matches: 7. The CDR3, as DNA: TGTGCCTGGAGGGCGGGGGGCGGAGGAGAGACCCAGTACTTC. Translating gives CAWRAGGGGETQYF.

V gene TRBV28 combines with J gene TRBJ2-2; 7 bases are a match to TRBD2. After removal of 4 bases from V and 2 bases from J, the junction contained 19 bases not matched to a gene. The CDR3 consists of 20 residues. In germline, CDR1 is MDHEN, CDR2 SYDVKM. CDR3 DNA sequence: TGTGCCAGCAGTTCCACCTCCAAGCTAGCGGAACACGTAAACACCGGGGAGCTGTTTTTT. Translating gives CASSSTSKLAEHVNTGELFF.

The chain recombines TRBV4-1 with TRBJ2-5; 9 bases line up with TRBD1. This CDR3 has 14 residues. With V trimmed by 6 bases and J by 2 bases, 4 bases remained unmatched. Germline loops: CDR1 MGHRA, CDR2 YSYEKL. The CDR3 loop is CASSPDRGQETQYF. In nucleotides, the CDR3 is TGCGCCAGCAGTCCCGACAGGGGGCAAGAGACCCAGTACTTC.

This sequence joins TRBV5-5 and TRBJ1-3; D gene unclear. The germline V gene has CDR1 SGHKS and CDR2 YYEKEE (reference sequence). The CDR3 sequence is 16 residues long. With 0 bases removed from V and 0 bases from J, the gap between germline ends came to 10 bases. The CDR3 sequence is CASSLEWRFSGNTIYF. In DNA form, the CDR3 reads TGTGCCAGCAGCTTGGAGTGGCGGTTCTCTGGAAACACCATATATTTT.

This clone was counted once. The rearrangement joins TRBV15 to TRBJ2-1; 9 bases line up with TRBD2. The V gene end was trimmed by 3 bases and the J gene end by 1 base; junction bases not matched to a gene: 1. Germline V gene lookup returns CDR1 LNHNV and CDR2 YYDKDF (reference sequence). The CDR3 has 15 amino acids. CDR3 protein: CATSSLAGSYNEQFF. DNA for the CDR3: TGTGCCACCAGCAGCCTAGCGGGATCCTACAATGAGCAGTTCTTC.

The rearrangement uses TRBV4-1 and TRBJ2-5; no firm D call. CDR1 is MGHRA, CDR2 YSYEKL, per germline. The V end was cut by 1 base, the J end by 5 bases, with 8 bases between. The CDR3 runs 13 residues. CDR3 DNA: TGCGCCAGCAGCCAAGGCCCCGGGGAGACCCAGTACTTC. This codes for CASSQGPGETQYF.

V gene TRBV19 combines with J gene TRBJ1-5; D is unresolved. Germline V gives CDR1 LNHDA, CDR2 SQIVND (reference sequence). The CDR3 has 13 residues. V was trimmed by 3 bases and J by 5 bases, leaving 8 bases between them. The CDR3 sequence is CASSMLGDQPQHF. As DNA, the CDR3 is TGTGCCAGTAGTATGCTGGGAGATCAGCCCCAGCATTTT. Based on the CDR3 plus reference TRBV19 and TRBJ1-5, the full variable domain is DGGITQSPKYLFRKEGQNVTLSCEQNLNHDAMYWYRQDPGQGLRLIYYSQIVNDFQKGDIAEGYSVSREKKESFPLTVTSAQKNPTAFYLCASSMLGDQPQHFGDGTRLSIL.

The chain joins TRBV10-1 to TRBJ1-1; D perhaps matches TRBD1 (5 bases). Germline CDR1 reads WNHNN; CDR2 reads SYGVQD (reference sequence). Trimming took 8 bases from V and 2 from J, leaving 15 bases between them. This CDR3 is 14 amino acids long. This CDR3 reads CASSPGLRNTEAFF. The CDR3 nucleotides read TGCGCCAGCTCCCCGGGACTCAGAAACACTGAAGCTTTCTTT.

This clone was seen a single time. The V call is TRBV27, the J call TRBJ1-4, with D hard to call. CDR1 MNHEY and CDR2 SMNVEV come from the germline V gene (reference sequence). Trimming took off 5 bases at V and 0 bases at J, with 10 bases between the two ends. The CDR3 sequence is 15 residues long. CDR3 region: CASSKHGATNEKLFF. The CDR3 DNA reads TGTGCCAGCAGTAAGCATGGAGCAACTAATGAAAAACTGTTTTTT.

V usage is TRBV4-1 and J usage is TRBJ2-7; weak D call: TRBD2 (5 bases). The germline CDR1 and CDR2 sequences are MGHRA and YSYEKL. The CDR3 sequence is 13 residues long. Trimming removed 5 bases from V and 4 bases from J, with 12 bases in between. DNA of the CDR3: TGCGCCAGCAGCTTCCAAGGAGGTTACGAGCAGTACTTC. It yields the protein CASSFQGGYEQYF.

The chain joins TRBV4-2 to TRBJ2-5; 9 nucleotides align to TRBD1. The trim removed 1 base at V and 5 bases at J, leaving 14 bases unmatched. The germline V gene has CDR1 LGHNA and CDR2 YNFKEQ. CDR3 length: 18 amino acids. The CDR3 reads CASSQASFGGTGLETQYF. The CDR3 region has the DNA TGTGCCAGCAGCCAAGCCTCTTTTGGGGGGACAGGGTTGGAGACCCAGTACTTC.

This clone has just a few counts. V and J are TRBV5-1 and TRBJ1-5, with 7 bases fitting TRBD1. Germline values: CDR1 SGHRS, CDR2 YFSETQ. Trimming cost V 4 bases and J 2 bases; bases outside gene matches: 6. The CDR3 spans 15 residues. For the CDR3, the DNA is TGCGCCAGCAGCACAGGGGTTGGTGGCAATCAGCCCCAGCATTTT. Translation gives CASSTGVGGNQPQHF.

The chain has TRBV28 and TRBJ1-5; D is perhaps TRBD1 (5 bases). From germline, CDR1 is MDHEN and CDR2 SYDVKM. Trimming took off 3 bases at V and 4 bases at J, with 7 bases between the two ends. CDR3 length: 13 amino acids. Written as DNA, the CDR3 is TGTGCCAGCAGTTTCAGGGTTAATCAGCCCCAGCATTTT. Its translation: CASSFRVNQPQHF.

The CDR3 protein is CASSQEDRGYTGELFF. CDR3 DNA: TGCGCCAGCAGCCAAGAAGACAGGGGTTACACCGGGGAGCTGTTTTTT. This chain joins TRBV4-1 and TRBJ2-2; 8 bases map to TRBD1. Germline lookup yields CDR1 MGHRA and CDR2 YSYEKL. This CDR3 comprises 16 residues. Germline trimming cut 0 bases from V and 3 bases from J; bases unmatched to any gene: 3.

The chain combines TRBV30 with TRBJ2-7; maybe TRBD1 (5 bases). Germline V gene lookup returns CDR1 GTSNPN and CDR2 SVGIG (reference sequence). This CDR3 comprises 11 residues. Trimming pared 3 bases from V and 3 bases from J, leaving 6 bases between. This chain's CDR3 is CAWRRGYEQYF. Written as DNA, the CDR3 is TGTGCCTGGAGAAGGGGCTACGAGCAGTACTTC.

The rearrangement links TRBV15 to TRBJ1-2; perhaps TRBD1 as D (5 bases). The V end was cut by 0 bases, the J end by 4 bases, with 9 bases between. The germline gives CDR1 LNHNV, CDR2 YYDKDF (reference sequence). The CDR3 runs 14 residues. The CDR3 spells CATSRDGAAYGYTF. The CDR3 DNA reads as TGTGCCACCAGCAGAGATGGGGCTGCCTATGGCTACACCTTC.

The rearrangement uses TRBV6-1 and TRBJ1-5; 7 bases line up with TRBD1. The germline CDR1 and CDR2 sequences are MNHNS and SASEGT. The trim removed 4 bases at V and 7 bases at J, leaving 7 bases unmatched. The CDR3 is 14 residues long. DNA of the CDR3: TGTGCCAGCAGTGCCCGAATAGGGGGCCAGCCCCAGCATTTT. Protein: CASSARIGGQPQHF.